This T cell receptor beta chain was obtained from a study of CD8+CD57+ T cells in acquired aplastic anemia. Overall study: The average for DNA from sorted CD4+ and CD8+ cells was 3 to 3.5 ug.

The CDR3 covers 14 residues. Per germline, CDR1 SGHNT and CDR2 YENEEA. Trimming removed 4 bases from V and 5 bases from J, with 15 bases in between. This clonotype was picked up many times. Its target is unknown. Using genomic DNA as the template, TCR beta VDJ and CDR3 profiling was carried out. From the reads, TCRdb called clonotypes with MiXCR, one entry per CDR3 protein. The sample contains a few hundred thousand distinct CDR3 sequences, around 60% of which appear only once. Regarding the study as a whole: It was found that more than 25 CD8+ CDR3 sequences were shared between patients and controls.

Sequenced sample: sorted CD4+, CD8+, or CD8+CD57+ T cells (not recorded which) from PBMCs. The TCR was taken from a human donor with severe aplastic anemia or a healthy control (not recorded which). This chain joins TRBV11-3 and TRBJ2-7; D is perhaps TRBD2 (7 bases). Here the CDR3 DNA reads TGTGCCAGCAGCTCCCGAGGGGGGGGGCACGAGCAGTACTTC. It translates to CASSSRGGGHEQYF.